The 9 T cell receptor beta chains presented below share a single source sample, sequenced in a study of T-cell reconstitution after alpha-beta-depleted transplantation in children (dated by TCRdb to 2016 to 2017). The receptor library was made with PCR. Sequencing relied on an Illumina HiSeq 2500. Molecular barcoding was employed in the preparation of TCR libraries, with unique molecular identifiers being used to normalize TCRbeta repertoire quantification. Starting from the raw public reads, TCRdb applied fastp trimming at Q25, assembled clones with MiXCR and retained in-frame beta chains. Each CDR3 protein gets just one entry, which takes the most common genes and DNA from the rows behind it. Counted in this sample were about 830,000 distinct CDR3 sequences; roughly 15% of them appeared once. The ten top clones hold 5% of the sample. The sample's treatment or condition label, decoded: allogeneic hematopoietic cell transplantation with graft depleted of TCRalphabeta T cells and CD19 B cells.

The sequences come from PBMCs, mostly from graft donor cells, collected 360 days after TCRalphabeta/CD19-depleted stem cell transplant. The origin of the receptors is a male patient aged 10 to 17 who had a stem cell transplant for acute lymphoblastic leukemia, so the T cells may come from the graft donor.

This clonotype has only one observation. The chain carries TRBV27 and TRBJ2-3; D tentatively reads TRBD1 or TRBD2 (5 bases each). With 4 bases removed from V and 4 bases from J, the gap between germline ends came to 24 bases. The CDR3 is 18 residues long. Germline lookup yields CDR1 MNHEY and CDR2 SMNVEV (reference sequence). In DNA form, the CDR3 reads TGTGCCAGCAGTTCTGAGGGGTCCCCGCACCCGACAGCAGATACGCAGTATTTT. Residues: CASSSEGSPHPTADTQYF.

The chain carries TRBV27 and TRBJ2-7, with a possible D match to TRBD1 (6 bases). The CDR3 contains 19 residues. Germline CDR1 MNHEY, CDR2 SMNVEV (reference sequence). V shed 1 base and J shed 2 bases, with 24 bases lying between them. The CDR3 sequence: CASSLYGFSERGNTYEQYF. The CDR3 nucleotides read TGTGCCAGCAGTTTATACGGGTTTTCAGAAAGGGGGAATACCTACGAGCAGTACTTC.

The chain links TRBV7-8 to TRBJ1-1; D might be TRBD1 (6 bases). V shed 5 bases and J shed 4 bases, with 17 bases lying between them. This CDR3 region has 15 residues. Germline assignment: CDR1 SGHVS and CDR2 FQNEAQ. The CDR3 nucleotides read TGTGCCAGCAGCAGCTCGGAGGGGGTGGTCACTGAAGCTTTCTTT. Protein sequence: CASSSSEGVVTEAFF.

This clonotype was detected only a few times. The V gene is TRBV19, the J gene TRBJ1-5; no clear D gene. V gave up 3 bases and J gave up 4 bases, with 7 bases separating them. This CDR3 has 13 amino acids. Germline values: CDR1 LNHDA, CDR2 SQIVND (reference sequence). The CDR3 region has the DNA TGTGCCAGTAGTATCCTCGGAAATCAGCCCCAGCATTTT. It translates to CASSILGNQPQHF. Drawing the rest from reference TRBV19 and TRBJ1-5, the complete variable domain is DGGITQSPKYLFRKEGQNVTLSCEQNLNHDAMYWYRQDPGQGLRLIYYSQIVNDFQKGDIAEGYSVSREKKESFPLTVTSAQKNPTAFYLCASSILGNQPQHFGDGTRLSIL.

The CDR3 nucleotides read TGTGCCAGCAGCAAAGCGGACTTTTTATTGGGACAGGCGCCGAGCTCCTACAATGAGCAGTTCTTC. Translating it yields CASSKADFLLGQAPSSYNEQFF. This sequence joins TRBV21-1 and TRBJ2-1; the table's D gene call, TRBD1, was not cross checked with the DNA. TRBV21-1 is described as a pseudogene. The CDR3 consists of 22 residues.

This clonotype turned up a few times. CDR3 sequence: CASRGKQQFF. The CDR3 nucleotides read TGTGCCAGCAGAGGAAAGCAGCAGTTCTTC. The chain employs TRBV12-3 or TRBV12-4 and TRBJ2-1; D ambiguous. V was cut by 6 bases and J by 11 bases, with 8 bases left in between. The CDR3 consists of 10 residues.

The chain carries TRBV12-3 or TRBV12-4 and TRBJ2-3, with D unresolved. The CDR3 sequence is 13 residues long. The ends were cut back, 6 bases at V and 4 bases at J, with 11 bases in the middle. The CDR3 here is CASSTSSADTQYF. DNA of the CDR3: TGTGCCAGCAGCACCAGTTCAGCAGATACGCAGTATTTT.

In nucleotides, the CDR3 is TGTGCTAGTGCCCCCCGGCCTGCGGATGAGCAGTTCTTC. Translating gives CASAPRPADEQFF. The V gene is TRBV12-5, the J gene TRBJ2-1; D not resolved. The V and J ends lost 7 bases and 8 bases respectively, with 15 bases between them. The CDR3 runs 13 residues. Germline V gene sequence: CDR1 LGHNT, CDR2 FRNRAP.

This clonotype was counted only a few times. This sequence joins TRBV5-1 and TRBJ2-1; weak D call: TRBD2 (6 bases). This CDR3 contains 14 residues. V shed 2 bases and J shed 7 bases, with 13 bases lying between them. In germline, CDR1 is SGHRS, CDR2 YFSETQ. The CDR3 sequence is CASSLREYGNEQFF. The CDR3 DNA sequence: TGCGCCAGCAGCTTACGGGAGTACGGGAATGAGCAGTTCTTC.